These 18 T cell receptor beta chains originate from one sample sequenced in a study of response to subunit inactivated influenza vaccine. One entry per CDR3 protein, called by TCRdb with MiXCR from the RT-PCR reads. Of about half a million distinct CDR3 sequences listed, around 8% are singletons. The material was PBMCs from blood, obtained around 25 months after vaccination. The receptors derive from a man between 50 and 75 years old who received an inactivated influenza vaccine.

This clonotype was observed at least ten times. CDR3 sequence (DNA): TGTGCCAGTAGTATAGTCGGGGGGGGCACAGATACGCAGTATTTT. Translated: CASSIVGGGTDTQYF. The chain combines TRBV19 with TRBJ2-3; 8 nucleotides agree with TRBD2. Germline-derived CDR1 and CDR2 are LNHDA and SQIVND (reference sequence). This CDR3 has 15 residues. V lost 1 base and J lost 1; bases outside the gene matches: 1. Full variable domain (remainder filled in from reference TRBV19 and TRBJ2-3): DGGITQSPKYLFRKEGQNVTLSCEQNLNHDAMYWYRQDPGQGLRLIYYSQIVNDFQKGDIAEGYSVSREKKESFPLTVTSAQKNPTAFYLCASSIVGGGTDTQYFGPGTRLTVL.

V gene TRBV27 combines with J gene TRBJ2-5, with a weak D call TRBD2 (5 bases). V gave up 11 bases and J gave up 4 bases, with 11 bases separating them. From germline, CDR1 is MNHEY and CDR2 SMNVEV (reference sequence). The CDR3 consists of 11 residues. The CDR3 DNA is TGTGCCCCCAGAGGGCCAGAGACCCAGTACTTC. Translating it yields CAPRGPETQYF.

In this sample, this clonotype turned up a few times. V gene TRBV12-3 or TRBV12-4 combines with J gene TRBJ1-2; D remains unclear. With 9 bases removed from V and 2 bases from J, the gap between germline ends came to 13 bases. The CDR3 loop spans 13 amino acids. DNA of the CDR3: TGTGCCAGTACCACCGGCGGAAACTATGGCTACACCTTC. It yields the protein CASTTGGNYGYTF.

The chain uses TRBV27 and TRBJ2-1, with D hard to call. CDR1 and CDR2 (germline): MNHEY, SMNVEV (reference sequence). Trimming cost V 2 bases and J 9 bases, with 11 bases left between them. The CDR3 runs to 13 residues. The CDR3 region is CASSLLRWTEQFF. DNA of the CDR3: TGTGCCAGCAGTTTACTTCGGTGGACTGAGCAGTTCTTC.

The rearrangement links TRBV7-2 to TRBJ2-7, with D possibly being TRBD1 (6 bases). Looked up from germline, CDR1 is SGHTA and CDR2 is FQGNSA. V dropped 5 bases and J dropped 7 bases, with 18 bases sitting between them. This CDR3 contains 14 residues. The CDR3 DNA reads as TGTGCCAGCAGCCCAACAGGGTGGTCTGGGGAGCAGTACTTC. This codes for CASSPTGWSGEQYF.

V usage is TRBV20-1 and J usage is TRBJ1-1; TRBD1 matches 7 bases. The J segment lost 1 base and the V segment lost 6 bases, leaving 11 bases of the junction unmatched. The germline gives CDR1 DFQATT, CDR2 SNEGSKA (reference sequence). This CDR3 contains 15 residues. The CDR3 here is CSATFTGAGNTEAFF. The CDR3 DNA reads TGCAGTGCCACCTTCACAGGGGCCGGGAACACTGAAGCTTTCTTT.

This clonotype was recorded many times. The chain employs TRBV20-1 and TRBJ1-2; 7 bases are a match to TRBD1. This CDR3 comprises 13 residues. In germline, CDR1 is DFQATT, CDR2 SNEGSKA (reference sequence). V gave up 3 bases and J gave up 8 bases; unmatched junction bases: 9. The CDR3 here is CSARRGQVEGYTF. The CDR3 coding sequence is TGCAGTGCTAGGCGCGGACAGGTCGAGGGCTACACCTTC.

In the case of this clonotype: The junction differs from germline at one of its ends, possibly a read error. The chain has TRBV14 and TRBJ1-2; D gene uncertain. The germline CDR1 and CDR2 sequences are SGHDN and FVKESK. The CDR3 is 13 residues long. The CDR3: CASSQVTGSGYTF. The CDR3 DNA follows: TGTGCCAGCAGTCAAGTAACCGGGAGTGGCTACACCTTC.

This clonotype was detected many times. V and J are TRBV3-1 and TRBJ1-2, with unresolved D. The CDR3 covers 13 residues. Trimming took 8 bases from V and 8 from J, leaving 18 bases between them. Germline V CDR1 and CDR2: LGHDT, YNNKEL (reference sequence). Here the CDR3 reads CASSPGEHEGYTF. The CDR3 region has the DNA TGTGCCAGCTCCCCTGGGGAGCATGAAGGCTACACCTTC.

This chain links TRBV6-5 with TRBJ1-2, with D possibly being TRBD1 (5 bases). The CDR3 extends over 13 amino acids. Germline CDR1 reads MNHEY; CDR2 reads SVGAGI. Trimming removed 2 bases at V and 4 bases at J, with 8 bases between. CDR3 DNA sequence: TGTGCCAGCAGTTACGGGGGGACCTATGGCTACACCTTC. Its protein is CASSYGGTYGYTF.

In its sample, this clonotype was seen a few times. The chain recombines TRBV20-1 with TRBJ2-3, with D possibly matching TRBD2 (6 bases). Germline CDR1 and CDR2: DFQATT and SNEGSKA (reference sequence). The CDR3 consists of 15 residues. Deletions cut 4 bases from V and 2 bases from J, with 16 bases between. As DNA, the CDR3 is TGCAGTGCTATCTGGACTATAGGTAACACAGATACGCAGTATTTT. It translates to CSAIWTIGNTDTQYF.

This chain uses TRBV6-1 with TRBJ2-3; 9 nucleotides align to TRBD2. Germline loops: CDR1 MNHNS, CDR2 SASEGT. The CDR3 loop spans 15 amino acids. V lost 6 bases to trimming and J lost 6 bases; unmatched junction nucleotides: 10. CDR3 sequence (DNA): TGTGCCAGCAGCCCTCTAGCGGGGACCGTGGATACGCAGTATTTT. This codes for CASSPLAGTVDTQYF.

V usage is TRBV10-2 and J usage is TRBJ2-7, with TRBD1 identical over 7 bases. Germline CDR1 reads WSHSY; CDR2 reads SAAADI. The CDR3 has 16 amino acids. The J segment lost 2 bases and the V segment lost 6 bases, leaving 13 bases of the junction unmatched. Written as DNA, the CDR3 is TGCGCCAGCAGAGTAGGTTCGACAGGGCTAACCTACGAGCAGTACTTC. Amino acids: CASRVGSTGLTYEQYF.

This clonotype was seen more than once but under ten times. The CDR3 DNA follows: TGTGCCATCAGTGAGTCACTAGCGGGAGTCTCTGGGGCCAACGTCCTGACTTTC. Translation gives CAISESLAGVSGANVLTF. V gene TRBV10-3 combines with J gene TRBJ2-6; 11 positions agree with TRBD2. The V gene's germline CDR1 is ENHRY and CDR2 SYGVKD. V gave up 0 bases and J gave up 0 bases; unmatched junction bases: 1. This CDR3 is built from 18 residues.

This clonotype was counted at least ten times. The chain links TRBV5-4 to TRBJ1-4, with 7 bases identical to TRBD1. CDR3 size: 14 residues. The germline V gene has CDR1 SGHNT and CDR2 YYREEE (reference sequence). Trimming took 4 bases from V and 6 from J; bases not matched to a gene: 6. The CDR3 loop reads CASSLDRVDEKLFF. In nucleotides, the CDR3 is TGTGCCAGCAGCCTCGACAGGGTAGATGAAAAACTGTTTTTT. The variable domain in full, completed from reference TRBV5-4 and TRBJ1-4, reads ETGVTQSPTHLIKTRGQQVTLRCSSQSGHNTVSWYQQALGQGPQFIFQYYREEENGRGNFPPRFSGLQFPNYSSELNVNALELDDSALYLCASSLDRVDEKLFFGSGTQLSVL.

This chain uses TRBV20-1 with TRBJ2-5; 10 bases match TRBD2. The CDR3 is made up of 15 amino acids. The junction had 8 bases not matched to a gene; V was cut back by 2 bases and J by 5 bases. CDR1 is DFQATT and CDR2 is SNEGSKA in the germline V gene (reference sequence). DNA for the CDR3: TGCAGTGCTAGAAGGGCTAGCGGGGGCTCGGAGACCCAGTACTTC. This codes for CSARRASGGSETQYF.

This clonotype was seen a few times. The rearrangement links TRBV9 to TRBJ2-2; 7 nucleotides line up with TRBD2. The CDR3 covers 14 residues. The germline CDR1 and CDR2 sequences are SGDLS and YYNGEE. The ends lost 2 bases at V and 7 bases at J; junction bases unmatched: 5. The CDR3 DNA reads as TGTGCCAGCAGCGTCACGGGAGGTCTCGGGGAGCTGTTTTTT. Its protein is CASSVTGGLGELFF.

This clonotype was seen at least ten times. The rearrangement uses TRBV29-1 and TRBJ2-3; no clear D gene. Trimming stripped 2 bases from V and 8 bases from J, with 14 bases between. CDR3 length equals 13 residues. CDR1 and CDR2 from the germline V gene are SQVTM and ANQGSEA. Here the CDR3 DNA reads TGCAGCGTTGAACATCAGGATCCCGGTACGCAGTATTTT. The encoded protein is CSVEHQDPGTQYF.